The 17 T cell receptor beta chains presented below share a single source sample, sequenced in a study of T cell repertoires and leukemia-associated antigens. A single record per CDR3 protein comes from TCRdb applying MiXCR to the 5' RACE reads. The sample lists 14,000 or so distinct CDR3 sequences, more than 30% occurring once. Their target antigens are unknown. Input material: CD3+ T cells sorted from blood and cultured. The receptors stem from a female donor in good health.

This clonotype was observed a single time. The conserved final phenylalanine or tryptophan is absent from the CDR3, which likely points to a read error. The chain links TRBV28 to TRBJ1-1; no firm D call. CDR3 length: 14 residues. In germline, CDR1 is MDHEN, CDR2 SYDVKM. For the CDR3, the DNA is TGTGCCAGAAGTTGGGGTCCGGACCACACTGAAGCTTTCCTT. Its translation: CARSWGPDHTEAFL.

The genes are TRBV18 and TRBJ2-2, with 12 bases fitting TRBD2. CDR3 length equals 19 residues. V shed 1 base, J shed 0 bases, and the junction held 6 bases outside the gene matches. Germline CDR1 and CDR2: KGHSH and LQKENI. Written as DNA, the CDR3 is TGTGCCAGCTCACCACGGATCCCTAGCGGGAGGGCGAACACCGGGGAGCTGTTTTTT. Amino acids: CASSPRIPSGRANTGELFF.

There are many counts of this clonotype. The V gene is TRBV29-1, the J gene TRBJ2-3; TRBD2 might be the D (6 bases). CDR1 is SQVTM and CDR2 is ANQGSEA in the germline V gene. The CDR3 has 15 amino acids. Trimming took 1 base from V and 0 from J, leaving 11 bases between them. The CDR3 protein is CSVEGRGSSTDTQYF. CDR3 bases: TGCAGCGTTGAAGGGAGGGGCTCGAGCACAGATACGCAGTATTTT.

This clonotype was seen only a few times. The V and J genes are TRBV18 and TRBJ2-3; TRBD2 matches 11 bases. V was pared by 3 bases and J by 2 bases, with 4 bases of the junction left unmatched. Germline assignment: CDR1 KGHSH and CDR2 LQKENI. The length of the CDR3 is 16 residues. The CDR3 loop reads CASSPRLAGHTDTQYF. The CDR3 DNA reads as TGTGCCAGCTCACCCCGACTAGCGGGGCACACAGATACGCAGTATTTT.

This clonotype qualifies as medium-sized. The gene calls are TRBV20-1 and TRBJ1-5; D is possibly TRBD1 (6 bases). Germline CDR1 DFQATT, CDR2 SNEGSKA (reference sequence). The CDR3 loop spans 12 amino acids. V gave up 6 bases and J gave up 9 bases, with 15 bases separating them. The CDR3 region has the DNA TGCAGTGCCGGACAGACAGATTGGCCCCAGCATTTT. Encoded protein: CSAGQTDWPQHF.

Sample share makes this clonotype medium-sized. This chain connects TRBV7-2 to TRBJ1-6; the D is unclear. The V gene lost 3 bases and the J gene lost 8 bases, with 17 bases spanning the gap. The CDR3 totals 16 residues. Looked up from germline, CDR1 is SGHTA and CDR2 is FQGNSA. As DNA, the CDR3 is TGTGCCAGCAGCTTGGATAAGGCATTTTGGCATTCACCCCTCCACTTT. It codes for CASSLDKAFWHSPLHF.

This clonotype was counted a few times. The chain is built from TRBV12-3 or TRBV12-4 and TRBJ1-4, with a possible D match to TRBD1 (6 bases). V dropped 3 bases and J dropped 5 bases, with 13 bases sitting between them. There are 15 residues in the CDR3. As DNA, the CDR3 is TGTGCCAGCAGTTTCCCTGGGGGGGCGAATGAAAAACTGTTTTTT. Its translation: CASSFPGGANEKLFF.

CDR3 sequence (DNA): TGTGCCAGCAGCTCGGGACTAGCGAGGGAATTCTGGACCTTAGAGTTCTTC. Encoded protein: CASSSGLAREFWTLEFF. The chain joins TRBV7-3 to TRBJ2-1; 10 bases line up with TRBD2. Germline values: CDR1 SGHTA, CDR2 FQGTGA. The length of the CDR3 is 17 residues. J gave up 14 bases and V 4 bases, and 20 bases lay outside the gene matches.

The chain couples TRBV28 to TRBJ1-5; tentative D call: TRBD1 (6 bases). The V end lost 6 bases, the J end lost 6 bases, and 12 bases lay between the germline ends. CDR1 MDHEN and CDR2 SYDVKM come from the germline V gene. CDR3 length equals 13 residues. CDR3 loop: CASRLGRGQPQHF. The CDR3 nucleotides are TGTGCCAGCAGGCTCGGCAGGGGTCAGCCCCAGCATTTT. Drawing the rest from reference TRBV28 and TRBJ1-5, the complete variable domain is DVKVTQSSRYLVKRTGEKVFLECVQDMDHENMFWYRQDPGLGLRLIYFSYDVKMKEKGDIPEGYSVSREKKERFSLILESASTNQTSMYLCASRLGRGQPQHFGDGTRLSIL.

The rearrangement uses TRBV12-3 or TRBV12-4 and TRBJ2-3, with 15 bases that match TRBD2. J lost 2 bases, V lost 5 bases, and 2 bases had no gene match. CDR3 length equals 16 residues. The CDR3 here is CASSRTSGRDTDTQYF. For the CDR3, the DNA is TGTGCCAGCAGTCGGACTAGCGGGAGGGACACAGATACGCAGTATTTT.

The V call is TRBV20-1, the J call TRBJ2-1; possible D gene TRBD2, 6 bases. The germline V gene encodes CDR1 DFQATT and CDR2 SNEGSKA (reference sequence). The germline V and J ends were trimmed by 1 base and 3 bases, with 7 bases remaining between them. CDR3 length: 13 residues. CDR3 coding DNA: TGCAGTGCTAGAGGGACTAACTACAATGAGCAGTTCTTC. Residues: CSARGTNYNEQFF.

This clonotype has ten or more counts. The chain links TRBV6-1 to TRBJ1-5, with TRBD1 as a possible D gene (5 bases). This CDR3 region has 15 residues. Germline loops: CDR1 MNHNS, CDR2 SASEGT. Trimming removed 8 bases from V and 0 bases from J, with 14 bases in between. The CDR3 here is CASSRDRLSNQPQHF. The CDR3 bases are TGTGCCAGCTCCCGGGACCGACTTAGCAATCAGCCCCAGCATTTT.

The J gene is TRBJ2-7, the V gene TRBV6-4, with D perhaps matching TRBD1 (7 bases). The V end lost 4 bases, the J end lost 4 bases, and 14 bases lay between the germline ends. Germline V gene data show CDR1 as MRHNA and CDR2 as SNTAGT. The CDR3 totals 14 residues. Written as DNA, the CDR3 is TGTGCCAGCAGTGCCGGAGGGGGCGTTTACGAGCAGTACTTC. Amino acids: CASSAGGGVYEQYF.

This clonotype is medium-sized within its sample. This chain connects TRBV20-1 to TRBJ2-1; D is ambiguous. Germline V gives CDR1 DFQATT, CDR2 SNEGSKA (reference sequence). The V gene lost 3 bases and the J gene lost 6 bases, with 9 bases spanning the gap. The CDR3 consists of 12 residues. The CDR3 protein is CSARDLTNEQFF. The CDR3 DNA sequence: TGCAGTGCTAGGGACCTAACCAATGAGCAGTTCTTC.

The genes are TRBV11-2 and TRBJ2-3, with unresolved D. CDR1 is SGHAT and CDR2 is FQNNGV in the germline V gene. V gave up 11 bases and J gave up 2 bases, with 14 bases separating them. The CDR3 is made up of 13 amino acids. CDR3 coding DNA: TGTGCCGGTAGCCACCCAGCCACAGATACGCAGTATTTT. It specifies CAGSHPATDTQYF.

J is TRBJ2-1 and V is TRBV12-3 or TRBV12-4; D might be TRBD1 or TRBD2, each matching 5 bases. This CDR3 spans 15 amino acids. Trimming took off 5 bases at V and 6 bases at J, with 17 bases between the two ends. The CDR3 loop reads CASSPRWDPGNEQFF. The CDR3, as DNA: TGTGCCAGCAGTCCCCGCTGGGACCCAGGCAATGAGCAGTTCTTC.

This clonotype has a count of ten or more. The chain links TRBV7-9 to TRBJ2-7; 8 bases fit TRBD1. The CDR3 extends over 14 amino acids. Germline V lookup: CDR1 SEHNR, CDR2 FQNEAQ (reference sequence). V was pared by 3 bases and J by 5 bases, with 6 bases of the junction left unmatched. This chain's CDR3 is CASSFQGARDEQYF. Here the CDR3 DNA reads TGTGCCAGCAGCTTCCAGGGGGCGAGAGACGAGCAGTACTTC.